Listed below are T cell receptor beta chains from one sample, sequenced in a study of shared clonotypes between healthy human individuals. Repertoires were generated with immunoSEQ multiplex PCR, while TCRdb's copy carries only in-frame clones and drops some. The sample lists roughly 1,500,000 clones; roughly 98.5% were seen once. Material: naive CD4+ T cells sorted from blood. These receptor sequences come from a man aged 25-45 years in good health. Each CDR3 is given with its conserved first and last residue. D genes are given only for firm matches. Clone size is stated in some rows and not others, as once, few, many or a class when expanded.

v_call	j_call	clone_size	d_call	cdr3_nt	cdr3_aa
TRBV6-1	TRBJ2-1	NA	TRBD2	TGTGCCAGCAGTCTAGCGGGAGAAAGGAATGAGCAGTTCTTC	CASSLAGERNEQFF
TRBV19	TRBJ2-7	NA	TRBD1	TGTGCCAGTAGTACGACAGGGGCATACGAGCAGTACTTC	CASSTTGAYEQYF
TRBV2	TRBJ2-7	NA	TRBD1	TGTGCCAGCAGTCTACAGGGGGCCCCCTACGAGCAGTACTTC	CASSLQGAPYEQYF
TRBV5-1	TRBJ2-3	NA	NA	TGCGCCAGCAGCTTGGAGTCCCAAGATACGCAGTATTTT	CASSLESQDTQYF
TRBV28	TRBJ1-2	NA	TRBD1	TGTGCCAGCAGTACCCGGAGCAGGGGGGCCTATGGCTACACCTTC	CASSTRSRGAYGYTF
TRBV5-1	TRBJ2-3	NA	NA	TGCGCCAGCAGCTCCGACCCTTTATTAGGCACAGATACGCAGTATTTT	CASSSDPLLGTDTQYF
TRBV28	TRBJ1-4	NA	NA	TGTGCCAGCAGTTTAGGGGGAGCGACTGGGGAAAAACTGTTTTTT	CASSLGGATGEKLFF
TRBV5-1	TRBJ2-3	NA	NA	TGCGCCAGCAGACCACGGGGAGTTTCCACAGATACGCAGTATTTT	CASRPRGVSTDTQYF
TRBV25-1	TRBJ2-3	NA	TRBD1	TGTGCCAGCGTGGGGACAGGGTGGTCGACAGATACGCAGTATTTT	CASVGTGWSTDTQYF
TRBV6-5	TRBJ2-7	NA	NA	TGTGCCAGCAGTTACTCGAGTTTCGCGAGACGAGGGGAGCAGTACTTC	CASSYSSFARRGEQYF
TRBV4-2	TRBJ2-7	NA	TRBD2	TGTGCCAGCAGCCAGGATGGACTAGCGGGAGGAAACGAGCAGTACTTC	CASSQDGLAGGNEQYF
TRBV4-1	TRBJ1-2	NA	NA	TGCGCCAGCAGCCAAGCCGGGGGAGCTAACTATGGCTACACCTTC	CASSQAGGANYGYTF
TRBV19	TRBJ1-5	NA	NA	TGTGCCAGTAGTAAAGGACAGAACAATCAGCCCCAGCATTTT	CASSKGQNNQPQHF
TRBV5-4	TRBJ2-1	once	NA	TGTGCCAGCAGCTTTCAAGATGAGCAGTTCTTC	CASSFQDEQFF
TRBV21-1	TRBJ2-3	NA	NA	TGTGCCAGCAGTACAGGGTCGGTGCCAACAGATACGCAGTATTTT	CASSTGSVPTDTQYF
TRBV19	TRBJ1-2	once	TRBD1	TGTGCCAGTAGTCACGGACAGGGCTCACCCTATGGCTACACCTTC	CASSHGQGSPYGYTF
TRBV28	TRBJ1-2	NA	NA	TGTGCCAGCAGAGAACAAAACCAGGGGCTCGGTGGCTACACCTTC	CASREQNQGLGGYTF
TRBV11-2	TRBJ1-2	NA	NA	TGTGCCAGCACCCCCGACAGATTCTATGGCTACACCTTC	CASTPDRFYGYTF
TRBV5-6	TRBJ1-2	once	NA	TGTGCCAGCAGCTCATCGCCGGGGGCGACTGGCTATGGCTACACCTTC	CASSSSPGATGYGYTF
TRBV7-6	TRBJ2-7	NA	TRBD2	TGTGCCAGCAGCTTACGTTCGGGACTAGCGGGATCGTGGCAGTACTTC	CASSLRSGLAGSWQYF
TRBV4-1	TRBJ1-3	NA	NA	TGCGCCAGCAGCCAGCGGACACAGGGTGGGGGAAACACCATATATTTT	CASSQRTQGGGNTIYF
TRBV18	TRBJ2-2	NA	NA	TGTGCCAGCTCACCACCGGGCGGAGCCGGGGAGCTGTTTTTT	CASSPPGGAGELFF
TRBV7-9	TRBJ2-4	once	NA	TGTGCCAGCAGCTTTAGTGGGCCCAAAAACATTCAGTACTTC	CASSFSGPKNIQYF
TRBV6-6	TRBJ2-5	NA	NA	TGTGCCAGCAGTTCCGTGGAGACCCAGTACTTC	CASSSVETQYF
TRBV6-5	TRBJ2-7	NA	NA	TGTGCCAGCAGTTCCGGGCTTAGCTCCTACGAGCAGTACTTC	CASSSGLSSYEQYF
TRBV5-1	TRBJ2-5	NA	TRBD2	TGCGCCAGCAGCTCCCGGGGGGGACTAGCGGGAGTAATTCTGTCCGGACCCCACCAAGAGACCCAGTACTTC	CASSSRGGLAGVILSGPHQETQYF
TRBV30	TRBJ1-5	NA	NA	TGTGCCTGGACTGACAATAGCAATCAGCCCCAGCATTTT	CAWTDNSNQPQHF
TRBV29-1	TRBJ2-7	NA	TRBD2	TGCAGCGCCCGAGGGGGCGGGAGGGCCGGCAGCCGTTTGGGTGAGCAGTACTTC	CSARGGGRAGSRLGEQYF
TRBV6-1	TRBJ1-1	NA	NA	TGTGCCAGCAGTCAAGTAATGGGCCTGAACACTGAAGCTTTCTTT	CASSQVMGLNTEAFF
TRBV28	TRBJ2-7	NA	NA	TGTGCCAGCAGTTCGGGCCCAACCTACGAGCAGTACTTC	CASSSGPTYEQYF
TRBV9	TRBJ2-1	NA	NA	TGTGCCAGCAGCGGGATAGCAGGGGGGTACAATGAGCAGTTCTTC	CASSGIAGGYNEQFF
TRBV7-9	TRBJ2-5	NA	NA	TGTGCCAGCAGCTTATTCCTGCTTACGGAGGAGACCCAGTACTTC	CASSLFLLTEETQYF
TRBV7-3	TRBJ2-7	NA	TRBD1	TGTGCCAGCAGCCCTACAGGGGCCTCCTACGAGCAGTACTTC	CASSPTGASYEQYF
TRBV27	TRBJ1-1	NA	NA	TGTGCCAGCAGTTTAAGGGTCGAGGGGGGAAACACTGAAGCTTTCTTT	CASSLRVEGGNTEAFF
TRBV4-1	TRBJ2-1	NA	TRBD1	TGCGCCAGCAGCCAAGATAAAGGACAGGGCTTTTTCGTGGTCGATGAGCAGTTCTTC	CASSQDKGQGFFVVDEQFF
TRBV5-1	TRBJ1-5	NA	NA	TGCGCCAGCAGCGACGGACAGAATCAGCCCCAGCATTTT	CASSDGQNQPQHF
TRBV5-4	TRBJ1-4	NA	NA	TGTGCCAGCAGCTTAGAGGTTCAGGGGAAACTGTTTTTT	CASSLEVQGKLFF
TRBV18	TRBJ2-7	NA	NA	TGTGCCAGCTCACCACCCGGGGTCGCCGGAGAGCAGTACTTC	CASSPPGVAGEQYF
TRBV29-1	TRBJ1-1	NA	TRBD1	TGCAGCGTGCGACAGGGGAGCGGCACTGAAGCTTTCTTT	CSVRQGSGTEAFF
TRBV11-2	TRBJ2-3	NA	NA	TGTGCCAGCAGTTCCTACACAGATACGCAGTATTTT	CASSSYTDTQYF
TRBV2	TRBJ2-7	NA	NA	TGTGCCAGCAGTCGCCTGGGAGATCTCTTCTCCTACGAGCAGTACTTC	CASSRLGDLFSYEQYF
TRBV28	TRBJ1-2	NA	NA	TGTGCCAGCAGTTCCACAGTCCCGACTCCTCAAGGCTACACCTTC	CASSSTVPTPQGYTF
TRBV7-9	TRBJ2-5	NA	TRBD2	TGTGCCAGCAGCTCGAGTACTAGCGGGAGACTCGCAGAGACCCAGTACTTC	CASSSSTSGRLAETQYF
TRBV7-2	TRBJ1-5	NA	TRBD1	TGTGCCAGCAGCTTGAGACAGGGGGCAGGGCAGCCCCAGCATTTT	CASSLRQGAGQPQHF
TRBV19	TRBJ2-7	NA	TRBD1	TGTGCCAGTAGTAGCCGACAGGGTTGGTACGAGCAGTACTTC	CASSSRQGWYEQYF
TRBV15	TRBJ2-1	NA	TRBD2	TGTGCCATCCGTTTTGGCGGGAGGCCCACCTCCTACAATGAGCAGTTCTTC	CAIRFGGRPTSYNEQFF
TRBV18	TRBJ1-2	NA	NA	TGTGCCAGCTCACCACGGTCCCCAGAGAGCTACACCTTC	CASSPRSPESYTF
TRBV7-9	TRBJ1-1	once	NA	TGTGCCAGCAGCTTATCCTCTGAAGCTTTCTTT	CASSLSSEAFF
TRBV30	TRBJ2-7	NA	NA	TGTGCCTGGAGTGTACGGGGGAAGGGGCAGTACTTC	CAWSVRGKGQYF
TRBV5-6	TRBJ2-7	NA	TRBD2	TGTGCCAGCAGCTACGGACTAGCAGCCAAGTCCCAGGGCGAGCAGTACTTC	CASSYGLAAKSQGEQYF
TRBV7-6	TRBJ2-1	NA	TRBD2	TGTGCCAGCAGCTTAGTTGGGGGAGGGCCACGAAATGAGCAGTTCTTC	CASSLVGGGPRNEQFF
TRBV7-3	TRBJ2-1	NA	NA	TGTGCCAGCAGCTTTTACCCCGCGCCCCACAATGAGCAGTTCTTC	CASSFYPAPHNEQFF
TRBV19	TRBJ2-3	NA	NA	TGTGCCAGTAGGGGGCGGATGGCAGATACGCAGTATTTT	CASRGRMADTQYF
TRBV11-2	TRBJ2-7	once	NA	TGTGCCAGCAGCTTAGCCCCTGAGCCTTACGAGCAGTACTTC	CASSLAPEPYEQYF